One and the same sample provided the 12 T cell receptor beta chains below, sequenced in a study of cytomegalovirus exposure and HLA in healthy donors. This PCR relied on a set of 60 Vbeta primers and 13 Jbeta primers. Sequencing was performed with immunoSEQ multiplex PCR; in TCRdb, only in-frame clones are kept and a portion is missing. Among 100,000 or so clones, approximately 79% were seen once, and the ten largest hold approximately 6.9%. Sequencing used PBMCs. The receptors derive from a man aged 25-45 years in good health and CMV-seropositive.

The chain carries TRBV29-1 and TRBJ2-7, with a possible D match to TRBD2 (5 bases). Trimming stripped 0 bases from V and 3 bases from J, with 15 bases between. The CDR3 consists of 15 residues. CDR1 and CDR2 from the germline V gene are SQVTM and ANQGSEA. CDR3 loop: CSVEERPPAGYEQYF. CDR3 sequence (DNA): TGCAGCGTTGAAGAAAGACCGCCGGCGGGCTACGAGCAGTACTTC.

V gene TRBV5-5 combines with J gene TRBJ2-7; 7 bases match TRBD1. Germline assignment: CDR1 SGHKS and CDR2 YYEKEE (reference sequence). The CDR3 is 17 amino acids. Unmatched junction bases numbered 10, after V lost 0 bases and J lost 1 base. Here the CDR3 DNA reads TGTGCCAGCAGCTTGGGGGAGTATTACAGGGGATCCTACGAGCAGTACTTC. This gives the protein CASSLGEYYRGSYEQYF.

This chain joins TRBV19 and TRBJ2-3; 9 nucleotides match TRBD1. J gave up 2 bases and V 4 bases, and 16 bases lay outside the gene matches. This CDR3 has 19 amino acids. Germline V CDR1 and CDR2: LNHDA, SQIVND (reference sequence). CDR3 region: CASSRGQGGSSGFTDTQYF. CDR3 DNA: TGTGCCAGTAGTAGGGGACAGGGCGGTAGTAGCGGATTCACAGATACGCAGTATTTT.

V is TRBV18 and J is TRBJ2-3; 9 bases align to TRBD1. The V segment lost 8 bases and the J segment 5 bases; nucleotides outside the gene matches: 11. This CDR3 is 15 amino acids long. Germline CDR1 and CDR2: KGHSH and LQKENI. CDR3 region: CASPRDRDTQDTQYF. Written as DNA, the CDR3 is TGTGCCAGCCCCAGGGACAGGGACACACAAGATACGCAGTATTTT.

The chain employs TRBV6-5 and TRBJ2-7; D might be TRBD2 (6 bases). The CDR3 contains 15 residues. Trimming took 0 bases from V and 3 from J, leaving 12 bases between them. In germline, CDR1 is MNHEY, CDR2 SVGAGI. The CDR3 sequence: CASSYSRDFNYEQYF. Here the CDR3 DNA reads TGTGCCAGCAGTTACTCGCGGGATTTCAACTACGAGCAGTACTTC.

This clone was seen a few times. This chain uses TRBV19 with TRBJ1-5; D might be TRBD1 (6 bases). CDR1 and CDR2 (germline): LNHDA, SQIVND (reference sequence). The CDR3 covers 13 residues. V was trimmed by 4 bases and J by 4 bases, leaving 8 bases between them. The CDR3 region is CASSRDKNQPQHF. The CDR3, as DNA: TGTGCCAGTAGTAGGGACAAGAATCAGCCCCAGCATTTT.

This clone was found a few times. The V gene is TRBV7-8, the J gene TRBJ1-5; D not resolved. V was pared by 5 bases and J by 4 bases, with 15 bases between. CDR1 SGHVS and CDR2 FQNEAQ come from the germline V gene. This CDR3 has 15 amino acids. CDR3 bases: TGTGCCAGCAGCGGCCGGGGAGGGAGAAATCAGCCCCAGCATTTT. Protein sequence: CASSGRGGRNQPQHF.

CDR3 protein: CASSLTGGNEKLFF. CDR3 nucleotides: TGTGCCAGCAGCTTAACAGGGGGTAATGAAAAACTGTTTTTT. This chain joins TRBV9 and TRBJ1-4; 8 bases are a match to TRBD1. This CDR3 spans 14 amino acids. V lost 4 bases, J lost 4 bases, and 3 bases stayed unmatched. CDR1 is SGDLS and CDR2 is YYNGEE in the germline V gene.

This chain uses TRBV30 with TRBJ2-2; possible D gene TRBD2, 5 bases. V was cut by 3 bases and J by 6 bases, with 17 bases left in between. This CDR3 is built from 15 residues. The germline gives CDR1 GTSNPN, CDR2 SVGIG (reference sequence). CDR3 nucleotide sequence: TGTGCCTGGAGGGCATTGAGCGGAGGTCCCGGGGAGCTGTTTTTT. It translates to CAWRALSGGPGELFF.

This rearrangement joins TRBV7-2 to TRBJ1-6, with D perhaps TRBD1 (5 bases). Germline V gene sequence: CDR1 SGHTA, CDR2 FQGNSA. The CDR3 loop spans 18 amino acids. V gave up 5 bases and J gave up 6 bases, with 23 bases separating them. CDR3 DNA sequence: TGTGCCAGCAGCCCCGACAGCCTCAAATCTCCGGGTAATTCACCCCTCCACTTT. This translates into CASSPDSLKSPGNSPLHF.

This rearrangement joins TRBV27 to TRBJ2-5; 11 bases match TRBD2. Germline V gives CDR1 MNHEY, CDR2 SMNVEV (reference sequence). The trim removed 4 bases at V and 5 bases at J, leaving 15 bases unmatched. The CDR3 runs 18 residues. CDR3 in DNA: TGTGCCAGCAGTTCCCTCCCGGGACTAGCGGTGGGGGGGGAGACCCAGTACTTC. This sequence encodes CASSSLPGLAVGGETQYF.

V and J are TRBV19 and TRBJ2-3; 8 positions agree with TRBD2. Germline V gene sequence: CDR1 LNHDA, CDR2 SQIVND (reference sequence). The CDR3 spans 18 residues. V was clipped by 7 bases and J by 0 bases; unmatched bases: 15. The CDR3 region has the DNA TGTGCCAGTACCCGATACTCTCTGCGGGGGGCCAGCACAGATACGCAGTATTTT. It is translated as CASTRYSLRGASTDTQYF.